The clone carrying this TCR beta chain was seen only once. Its antigen is not known. Trimming shortened V by 5 bases and J by 0 bases, and 14 bases separated the two germline ends. The CDR3 runs 15 residues. Germline V gene sequence: CDR1 MDHEN, CDR2 SYDVKM. Primers included in the PCR were 60 Vbeta and 13 Jbeta primers. Under the authors' procedure: An analysis performed later counted around 86 million unique TCR beta chains (around 9.9 million of them shared). Repertoires were generated with immunoSEQ multiplex PCR, while TCRdb's copy carries only in-frame clones and drops some. The DNA was the basis for D and trimming; V, J and clone size are from that table. The sample lists 200,000 to 250,000 clones; 65% to 90% were seen once. This entry belongs to a study of cytomegalovirus exposure and HLA in healthy donors. For the study at large: Earlier results showed 90 million to 130 million unique TCR beta sequences derived from approximately 170 million T cells.

Study results and limitations: A reported reduction in N-insertions relative to the approximately 670-donor mean was seen in an Asian-associated ancestry cluster in a later analysis.

The rearrangement links TRBV28 to TRBJ2-7, with a possible D match to TRBD1 (5 bases). The TCR was taken from a girl aged 5-17 years in good health and CMV-seronegative. Source material: PBMCs. The CDR3 DNA sequence: TGTGCCAGCAGTAAGCGACAGTTAAGCTCCTACGAGCAGTACTTC. Encoded protein: CASSKRQLSSYEQYF.